This T cell receptor beta chain was documented in a study of early T cells in non-severe SARS-CoV-2 infection. Study information: The authors sequenced bulk RNA from unsorted whole blood, leaving chains unpaired.

In TCRdb, the 5' RACE reads were re-called with MiXCR into one record per CDR3 protein. In the table there are about 110,000 distinct CDR3 sequences, around 10% of which are singletons. V was clipped by 0 bases and J by 7 bases, with 7 bases between them. CDR3 size: 12 residues. Germline loops: CDR1 GTSNPN, CDR2 SVGIG (reference sequence). Study results and limitations: Lookups in VDJdb leaned toward anti-spike CD8 responses and missed private and CD4 specificities.

There are many counts of this clonotype. Its antigen is not known. Sample: whole blood. This chain uses TRBV30 with TRBJ2-1; no definite D call. This TCR was sampled from an adult who was a healthcare worker with PCR-confirmed SARS-CoV-2 infection or an uninfected control (not recorded which). The CDR3 region has the DNA TGTGCCTGGAGTGTACTAAGGAATGAGCAGTTCTTC. Amino acid sequence: CAWSVLRNEQFF.